Listed below are T cell receptor beta chains from one sample, sequenced in a study of post-analysis software for immune sequencing data. TCRdb used MiXCR to reprocess the PCR reads, holding one entry per CDR3 protein. The sample consists of about 500,000 distinct CDR3 sequences, roughly 45% of them appearing once. Sequencing was performed on blood. Receptors originate from a girl between 5 and 17 years old with multiple sclerosis. CDR3s include the opening cysteine and the closing phenylalanine or tryptophan. Fields, in order: V gene, D gene, clone size, J gene, CDR3 protein, CDR3 DNA. D genes are given only for firm matches. Some rows mark clone size as missing; the rest say once, few, many or name a class of expanded clone.

V: TRBV20-1; D: .; size: .; J: TRBJ2-7; CDR3: CSAVPRALSYEQYF; DNA: TGCAGTGCTGTACCCAGGGCCCTCTCCTACGAGCAGTACTTC
V: TRBV7-9; D: .; size: once; J: TRBJ1-1; CDR3: CASSPNRTLPMYTEAFF; DNA: TGTGCCAGCAGCCCAAACCGGACGCTACCCATGTACACTGAAGCTTTCTTT
V: TRBV4-3; D: .; size: .; J: TRBJ2-1; CDR3: CASSHRWRSDNEQFF; DNA: TGCGCCAGCAGCCACCGATGGCGGAGTGACAATGAGCAGTTCTTC
V: TRBV7-8; D: TRBD2; size: medium-sized; J: TRBJ2-1; CDR3: CASGVNDRGTTSGSLNEQFF; DNA: TGTGCCAGCGGAGTGAATGACAGGGGAACCACTAGCGGGAGCCTCAATGAGCAGTTCTTC
V: TRBV20-1; D: .; size: .; J: TRBJ2-1; CDR3: CSARGRGGYNEQFF; DNA: TGCAGTGCTAGGGGCAGGGGGGGCTACAATGAGCAGTTCTTC
V: TRBV7-3; D: TRBD2; size: .; J: TRBJ2-1; CDR3: CASSPIAGGPSSYNEQFF; DNA: TGTGCCAGCAGCCCGATAGCGGGAGGCCCAAGCTCCTACAATGAGCAGTTCTTC
V: TRBV29-1; D: .; size: few; J: TRBJ1-2; CDR3: CSALTALGDSNYGYTF; DNA: TGCAGCGCTCTTACAGCATTGGGGGACTCTAACTATGGCTACACCTTC
V: TRBV29-1; D: .; size: .; J: TRBJ2-7; CDR3: CSGWGRPECEQYF; DNA: TGCAGCGGTTGGGGGCGGCCTGAATGCGAGCAGTACTTC
V: TRBV27; D: .; size: few; J: TRBJ2-7; CDR3: CASSLSSVTDEQYF; DNA: TGTGCCAGCAGTTTATCCTCCGTAACAGACGAGCAGTACTTC
V: TRBV10-3; D: .; size: .; J: TRBJ2-7; CDR3: CAISDPISAPYEQYF; DNA: TGTGCCATCAGTGACCCCATTTCAGCACCCTACGAGCAGTACTTC
V: TRBV9; D: .; size: .; J: TRBJ1-2; CDR3: CASSPSQQGVYGYTF; DNA: TGTGCCAGCAGCCCATCGCAACAGGGCGTCTATGGCTACACCTTC
V: TRBV5-5; D: TRBD1; size: .; J: TRBJ2-1; CDR3: CASRTTGRLGSYNEQFF; DNA: TGTGCCAGCAGGACGACAGGGCGATTGGGCTCCTACAATGAGCAGTTCTTC
V: TRBV7-7; D: .; size: .; J: TRBJ2-1; CDR3: CASSLDRNSYNEQFF; DNA: TGTGCTAGCAGCTTAGACAGAAACTCCTACAATGAGCAGTTCTTC
V: TRBV4-1; D: .; size: .; J: TRBJ1-2; CDR3: CASSQGRDNGNYGYTF; DNA: TGCGCCAGCAGCCAAGGAAGGGACAACGGTAACTATGGCTACACCTTC
V: TRBV7-2; D: .; size: .; J: TRBJ2-7; CDR3: CASSLRVYERYF; DNA: TGTGCCAGCAGCTTAAGAGTTTACGAGCGGTACTTC
V: TRBV25-1; D: TRBD1; size: .; J: TRBJ2-1; CDR3: CASSAQGQGTYEQFF; DNA: TGTGCCAGCAGTGCCCAAGGACAGGGAACTTACGAGCAGTTCTTC
V: TRBV6-5; D: .; size: .; J: TRBJ2-7; CDR3: CASTSSGASSYEQYF; DNA: TGTGCCAGCACCTCCTCGGGGGCAAGCTCCTACGAGCAGTACTTC